These 12 T cell receptor beta chains share one sample of origin, sequenced in a study of blood T cell repertoires in COVID-19. Data came from immunoSEQ multiplex PCR; TCRdb stores just in-frame clones and leaves some out. The table has just under 60,000 clones, around 82% seen once. The sequencing sample was made of peripheral blood. These receptors all come from a man at least 80 years old with COVID-19, enrolled during active disease.

This chain connects TRBV4-1 to TRBJ1-1, with TRBD1 matching over 7 bases. The CDR3 has 15 residues. The germline gives CDR1 MGHRA, CDR2 YSYEKL. V shed 4 bases, J shed 3 bases, and the junction held 8 bases outside the gene matches. The CDR3 protein is CASSREGQVDTEAFF. CDR3 bases: TGCGCCAGCAGCCGGGAAGGACAGGTCGACACTGAAGCTTTCTTT.

Only one count was recorded for this clone. The CDR3 nucleotides are TGTGCCATCAGTGGGACAGGGGCGAACACTGAAGCTTTCTTT. This codes for CAISGTGANTEAFF. The rearrangement uses TRBV10-3 and TRBJ1-1; 9 bases are a match to TRBD1. The germline V gene encodes CDR1 ENHRY and CDR2 SYGVKD. The CDR3 runs 14 residues. V gave up 4 bases and J gave up 1 base; unmatched junction bases: 1.

This clone was observed once. This chain links TRBV5-4 with TRBJ2-3; D may be TRBD2 (7 bases). CDR1 and CDR2 from the germline V gene are SGHNT and YYREEE (reference sequence). CDR3 length: 16 residues. V gave up 2 bases and J gave up 3 bases, with 16 bases separating them. CDR3 protein: CASSLLVGGPTDTQYF. CDR3 DNA: TGTGCCAGCAGCTTACTAGTGGGGGGGCCTACAGATACGCAGTATTTT.

This clone was detected a few times. This rearrangement joins TRBV9 to TRBJ2-7, with TRBD1 matching 9 bases. The germline V gene encodes CDR1 SGDLS and CDR2 YYNGEE. V was pared by 4 bases and J by 4 bases, with 9 bases of the junction left unmatched. The CDR3 consists of 15 residues. Here the CDR3 DNA reads TGTGCCAGCAGCCCCACACAGGGGGCAAGGTACGAGCAGTACTTC. Translated, it gives CASSPTQGARYEQYF.

This chain uses TRBV29-1 with TRBJ1-1, with a possible D match to TRBD1 (5 bases). V lost 0 bases, J lost 1 base, and 9 bases lay in between. The germline V gene encodes CDR1 SQVTM and CDR2 ANQGSEA. This CDR3 has 14 residues. The DNA for the CDR3 is TGCAGCGTTGAAGATAGGGGCAGGAACACTGAAGCTTTCTTT. Translation gives CSVEDRGRNTEAFF. Based on the CDR3 plus reference TRBV29-1 and TRBJ1-1, the full variable domain is SAVISQKPSRDICQRGTSLTIQCQVDSQVTMMFWYRQQPGQSLTLIATANQGSEATYESGFVIDKFPISRPNLTFSTLTVSNMSPEDSSIYLCSVEDRGRNTEAFFGQGTRLTVV.

The chain employs TRBV5-6 and TRBJ2-2; a possible D gene is TRBD2 (6 bases). The CDR3 totals 16 residues. The V gene's germline CDR1 is SGHDT and CDR2 YYEEEE. Trimming shortened V by 4 bases and J by 0 bases, and 13 bases separated the two germline ends. For the CDR3, the DNA is TGTGCCAGCAGCCTGTTCGGGAGTTCGAACACCGGGGAGCTGTTTTTT. It codes for CASSLFGSSNTGELFF. Looking up the rest from reference TRBV5-6 and TRBJ2-2 gives the full variable domain: DAGVTQSPTHLIKTRGQQVTLRCSPKSGHDTVSWYQQALGQGPQFIFQYYEEEERQRGNFPDRFSGHQFPNYSSELNVNALLLGDSALYLCASSLFGSSNTGELFFGEGSRLTVL.

The rearrangement uses TRBV19 and TRBJ1-2, with TRBD1 matching 12 bases. The CDR3 is 15 residues long. J gave up 7 bases and V 3 bases, and 6 bases lay outside the gene matches. CDR1 and CDR2 from the germline V gene are LNHDA and SQIVND (reference sequence). CDR3 sequence (DNA): TGTGCCAGTAGTATCGGGACAGGGGGCAATTCTGGCTACACCTTC. As protein: CASSIGTGGNSGYTF. The full variable domain, completed using reference TRBV19 and TRBJ1-2, is DGGITQSPKYLFRKEGQNVTLSCEQNLNHDAMYWYRQDPGQGLRLIYYSQIVNDFQKGDIAEGYSVSREKKESFPLTVTSAQKNPTAFYLCASSIGTGGNSGYTFGSGTRLTVV.

The V and J genes are TRBV4-1 and TRBJ2-5; no firm D call. The CDR3 contains 14 residues. The germline V and J ends were trimmed by 1 base and 2 bases, with 8 bases remaining between them. The germline V gene encodes CDR1 MGHRA and CDR2 YSYEKL. The CDR3 nucleotides read TGCGCCAGCAGCCAAGGCCGGGTACAAGAGACCCAGTACTTC. It codes for CASSQGRVQETQYF.

This clone occurred once. The chain employs TRBV29-1 and TRBJ1-1; 7 bases are a match to TRBD1. The V gene's germline CDR1 is SQVTM and CDR2 ANQGSEA. The CDR3 sequence is 14 residues long. The J segment lost 0 bases and the V segment lost 7 bases, leaving 8 bases of the junction unmatched. CDR3 sequence reads: CSAEGAVMNTEAFF. The CDR3, as DNA: TGCAGCGCCGAGGGGGCGGTGATGAACACTGAAGCTTTCTTT.

The chain has TRBV12-3 or TRBV12-4 and TRBJ1-2, with a weak D call TRBD1 (6 bases). The CDR3 spans 12 residues. Trimming stripped 8 bases from V and 4 bases from J, with 11 bases between. DNA for the CDR3: TGTGCCAGCGACAGGTCCTCCTATGGCTACACCTTC. Amino acid sequence: CASDRSSYGYTF.

V and J are TRBV18 and TRBJ1-5; possible D gene TRBD1, 5 bases. Trimming took 5 bases from V and 0 from J, leaving 11 bases between them. This CDR3 comprises 15 residues. The germline V gene encodes CDR1 KGHSH and CDR2 LQKENI. CDR3 bases: TGTGCCAGCTCATCGACAGAGAATAGCAATCAGCCCCAGCATTTT. Its protein is CASSSTENSNQPQHF.

The genes are TRBV7-7 and TRBJ2-5; a possible D gene is TRBD1 (5 bases). The CDR3 loop spans 14 amino acids. Germline V lookup: CDR1 SSHAT, CDR2 FNYEAQ (reference sequence). Trimming stripped 1 base from V and 4 bases from J, with 10 bases between. The CDR3 protein is CASSLGGSGETQYF. As DNA, the CDR3 is TGTGCCAGCAGCTTAGGGGGCTCGGGAGAGACCCAGTACTTC.